The 9 T cell receptor beta chains below come from one sample, sequenced in a study of cytomegalovirus exposure and HLA in healthy donors. With 60 Vbeta and 13 Jbeta primers, the PCR was carried out. Data came from immunoSEQ multiplex PCR; TCRdb stores just in-frame clones and leaves some out. Of 100,000 to 150,000 clones listed, over 75% are singletons. The sequencing sample was made of PBMCs. The receptors derive from a young man in good health and CMV-seropositive.

The genes are TRBV5-1 and TRBJ2-5; D perhaps matches TRBD1 (6 bases). CDR3 size: 15 residues. Trimming stripped 5 bases from V and 1 base from J, with 15 bases between. From germline, CDR1 is SGHRS and CDR2 YFSETQ. The CDR3 reads CASRGTSPFQETQYF. CDR3 nucleotide sequence: TGCGCCAGCAGAGGGACATCCCCTTTCCAAGAGACCCAGTACTTC.

This chain joins TRBV19 and TRBJ1-2; 10 positions match TRBD1. Germline trimming cut 3 bases from V and 7 bases from J; bases unmatched to any gene: 8. The CDR3 has 15 residues. CDR1 LNHDA and CDR2 SQIVND come from the germline V gene (reference sequence). CDR3 in amino acids: CASSISDRGLSGYTF. In nucleotides, the CDR3 is TGTGCCAGTAGTATTTCGGACAGGGGGTTATCTGGCTACACCTTC.

The chain employs TRBV5-1 and TRBJ2-7; TRBD1 is a possible D gene (5 bases). CDR1 is SGHRS and CDR2 is YFSETQ in the germline V gene. V lost 4 bases and J lost 6, with 17 bases in between. This CDR3 spans 14 amino acids. The CDR3 DNA reads as TGCGCCAGCAGCCAGGACACAGCCTCTTTCGAGCAGTACTTC. Translated: CASSQDTASFEQYF.

The chain couples TRBV30 to TRBJ2-1; 9 bases fit TRBD1. Germline CDR1 and CDR2: GTSNPN and SVGIG (reference sequence). This CDR3 region has 16 residues. V shed 5 bases and J 5 bases; nucleotides not matched to a gene: 13. This CDR3 reads CAWAQGARNWDNEQFF. The CDR3 DNA sequence: TGTGCCTGGGCACAGGGGGCGCGAAACTGGGACAATGAGCAGTTCTTC.

This chain links TRBV30 with TRBJ1-2, with 7 bases identical to TRBD1. The V gene's germline CDR1 is GTSNPN and CDR2 SVGIG (reference sequence). The CDR3 runs to 15 residues. V was clipped by 1 base and J by 6 bases; unmatched bases: 11. The CDR3 here is CAWSGGQSRSDGYTF. CDR3 bases: TGTGCCTGGAGTGGGGGACAGTCAAGATCTGATGGCTACACCTTC.

The count of this clone is one. This sequence joins TRBV27 and TRBJ2-7, with 11 bases matching TRBD2. Losses at the gene ends were 5 bases for V and 7 bases for J; bases not matched to a gene: 4. The germline CDR1 and CDR2 sequences are MNHEY and SMNVEV (reference sequence). This CDR3 spans 13 amino acids. The CDR3 DNA is TGTGCCAGCAGTCTCAGACTAGCGGGGGAGCAGTACTTC. It specifies CASSLRLAGEQYF.

This clone has a count of ten or more. The V and J genes are TRBV4-1 and TRBJ1-1, with D hard to call. The CDR3 has 13 amino acids. Germline assignment: CDR1 MGHRA and CDR2 YSYEKL. V dropped 2 bases and J dropped 2 bases, with 6 bases sitting between them. The CDR3 is CASSQNYNTEAFF. The DNA of the CDR3 is TGCGCCAGCAGCCAAAATTATAACACTGAAGCTTTCTTT.

This clone was detected only once. This rearrangement joins TRBV6-5 to TRBJ2-5; no firm D call. V was cut by 1 base and J by 2 bases, with 5 bases left in between. The germline V gene encodes CDR1 MNHEY and CDR2 SVGAGI. The CDR3 runs to 13 residues. Here the CDR3 reads CASSYWRQETQYF. The CDR3 DNA sequence: TGTGCCAGCAGTTACTGGAGACAAGAGACCCAGTACTTC.

This clone was seen more than once but under ten times. The chain employs TRBV6-5 and TRBJ1-2; 8 bases line up with TRBD1. Unmatched junction bases numbered 2, after V lost 10 bases and J lost 4 bases. The CDR3 sequence is 11 residues long. Germline assignment: CDR1 MNHEY and CDR2 SVGAGI. CDR3 residues: CATGQGYGYTF. CDR3 bases: TGTGCCACCGGACAGGGCTATGGCTACACCTTC.